This T cell receptor beta chain was sequenced in a study of blood T cell repertoires in COVID-19. Looking at the study overall: T cells, B-cell-depleted T cells, or PBMCs provided the cDNA or gDNA that served as material.

In the original analysis: Using reference gene primer amplification, nucleated cell counts were estimated. Sequenced by immunoSEQ multiplex PCR; TCRdb stores in-frame clones only, minus some. V, J and clone size were drawn from that table, and D and trimming were deduced from the DNA. The sample gives roughly 86,000 clones, 86% of which show up once; 4.9% is in the top ten. Germline CDR1 SNHLY, CDR2 FYNNEI. The CDR3 has 16 amino acids. Losses at the gene ends were 4 bases for V and 7 bases for J; bases not matched to a gene: 7. This sequence joins TRBV2 and TRBJ1-6; TRBD1 agrees at 10 bases. Sample: peripheral blood. The clonotype comes from a man in his fifties or sixties with active or convalescent COVID-19. The CDR3 is CASSGDRGLGNSPLHF. The DNA for the CDR3 is TGTGCCAGCAGTGGCGACAGGGGGCTAGGGAATTCACCCCTCCACTTT.